Below, one TCR beta chain is given with its context. The sample belongs to a study of cytomegalovirus exposure and HLA in healthy donors. PCR primers comprised 60 Vbeta and 13 Jbeta primers. Measured with immunoSEQ multiplex PCR; TCRdb has only the in-frame clones, and not every one. The sample consists of roughly 180,000 clones, 82% of them appearing once. V lost 7 bases to trimming and J lost 3 bases, with 14 bases between them. The CDR3 is 13 residues long. Germline V lookup: CDR1 SGHRS, CDR2 YFSETQ. The sequence was obtained from a man aged 35 to 55 in good health and CMV-seronegative. V is TRBV5-1 and J is TRBJ2-7, with a possible D match to TRBD2 (6 bases). Specimen: PBMCs. The CDR3: CASASGSFYEQYF. The DNA of the CDR3 is TGCGCCAGCGCCTCCGGGAGCTTCTACGAGCAGTACTTC. Drawing the rest from reference TRBV5-1 and TRBJ2-7, the complete variable domain is KAGVTQTPRYLIKTRGQQVTLSCSPISGHRSVSWYQQTPGQGLQFLFEYFSETQRNKGNFPGRFSGRQFSNSRSEMNVSTLELGDSALYLCASASGSFYEQYFGPGTRLTVT.